This section outlines one T cell receptor (beta chain) sequence together with its context. Germline lookup yields CDR1 MDHEN and CDR2 SYDVKM. The CDR3 contains 15 residues. V was clipped by 5 bases and J by 3 bases; unmatched bases: 9. The PCR made use of 60 Vbeta and 13 Jbeta primers. Assay used: immunoSEQ multiplex PCR; TCRdb lists only in-frame clones, some missing. The sample yields fewer than 200,000 clones, about 82% seen once. The data are from a study of cytomegalovirus exposure and HLA in healthy donors. V gene TRBV28 combines with J gene TRBJ2-7; 8 nucleotides line up with TRBD1. Sequenced sample: PBMCs. This TCR came from a woman aged 18-29 years in good health and CMV-seronegative. CDR3 protein: CASSVRDRPYYEQYF. In DNA form, the CDR3 reads TGTGCCAGCAGTGTCCGGGACAGGCCATACTACGAGCAGTACTTC.